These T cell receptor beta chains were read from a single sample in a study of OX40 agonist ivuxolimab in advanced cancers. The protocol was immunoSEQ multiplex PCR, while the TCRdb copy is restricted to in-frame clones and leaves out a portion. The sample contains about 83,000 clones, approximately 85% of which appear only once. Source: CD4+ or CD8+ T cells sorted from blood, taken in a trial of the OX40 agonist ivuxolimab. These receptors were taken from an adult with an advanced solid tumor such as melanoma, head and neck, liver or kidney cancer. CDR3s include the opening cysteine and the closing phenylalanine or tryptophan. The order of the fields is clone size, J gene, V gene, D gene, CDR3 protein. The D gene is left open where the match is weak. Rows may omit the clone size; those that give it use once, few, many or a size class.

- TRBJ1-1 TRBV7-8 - CASSLGRPNTEAFF
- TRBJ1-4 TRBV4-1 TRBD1 CASSQMTGVNEKLFF
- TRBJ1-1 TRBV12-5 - CASGADTGLRGNTEAFF
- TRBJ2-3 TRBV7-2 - CASSQTGDTQYF
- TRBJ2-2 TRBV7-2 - CASSLDGGADTGELFF
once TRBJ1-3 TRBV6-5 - CASSYGNTNSGNTIYF
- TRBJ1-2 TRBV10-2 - CASSETPTGQMYGYTF
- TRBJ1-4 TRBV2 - CASSETRDGVFF
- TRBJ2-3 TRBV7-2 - CASSLATDTQYF
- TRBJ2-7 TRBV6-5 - CASTPAGSSYEQYF
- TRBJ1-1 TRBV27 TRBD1 CASSRDRGEAFF
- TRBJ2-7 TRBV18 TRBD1 CASSPRMDGNRGTYYEQYF
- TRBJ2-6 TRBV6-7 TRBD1 CASSYWDRAGANVLTF
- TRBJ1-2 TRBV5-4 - CATREQAANYGYTF
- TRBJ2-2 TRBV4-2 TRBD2 CASSQEYSRSGGATGELFF
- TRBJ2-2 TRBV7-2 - CASSVGTFSNTGELFF
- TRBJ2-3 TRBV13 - CASSLNSWGPLFTDTQYF
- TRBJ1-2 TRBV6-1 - CASSEGAGFVYGYTF
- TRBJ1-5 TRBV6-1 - CALGVDWSNQPQHF
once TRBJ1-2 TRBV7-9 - CASSPTRVYGYTF
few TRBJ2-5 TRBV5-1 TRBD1 CASSLTPGGSETQYF
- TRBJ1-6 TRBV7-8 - CASSSPSDAPSSYNSPLHF
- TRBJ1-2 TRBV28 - CASSSNHEGYTF
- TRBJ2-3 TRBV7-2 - CASSPRQRTDTQYF
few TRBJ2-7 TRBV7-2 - CASSFSYEQYF
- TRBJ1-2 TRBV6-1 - CASSEKSNYGYTF